This T cell receptor beta chain was identified during a study of T cells in Graves' hyperthyroidism and ophthalmopathy. General observations from the study: Most thyroid clonotypes that were expanded above 0.001 also turned up in blood.

The CDR3 regions of TCR beta were amplified from RNA transcripts. During a first-round RT-PCR of the TCR CDR3, the HTBI primer set was used. From the multiplex PCR reads, TCRdb called clonotypes with MiXCR, one entry per CDR3 protein. The sample has approximately 510,000 distinct CDR3 sequences, 20% seen once. This clonotype was observed at least ten times. Its specificity is not known. Germline CDR1 SNHLY, CDR2 FYNNEI. The CDR3 is 15 amino acids. With V trimmed by 5 bases and J by 3 bases, 6 bases remained unmatched. Across 18 months, stable Graves' hyperthyroidism was marked by no progression to ophthalmopathy. Hyperthyroidism was newly diagnosed in patients aged 18 to 65 (duration under 2 months).

This TCR was recovered from a man between 18 and 35 years old with Graves' hyperthyroidism. The sequenced sample consisted of blood. This rearrangement joins TRBV2 to TRBJ1-1; 10 positions agree with TRBD1. This CDR3 is CASSKTGGYHTEAFF. Written as DNA, the CDR3 is TGTGCCAGCAGTAAGACAGGGGGCTATCACACTGAAGCTTTCTTT.